These 15 T cell receptor beta chains were sequenced from one sample in a study of response to subunit inactivated influenza vaccine. TCRdb recomputed calls from the RT-PCR reads with MiXCR, one row per CDR3 protein. The sample carries roughly 500,000 distinct CDR3 sequences, approximately 16% recorded once. Sequenced material: CD4+ T cells sorted from PBMCs, taken approximately 25 months after vaccination. The receptors derive from a man aged 50-75 years who received an inactivated influenza vaccine.

The J gene is TRBJ1-6, the V gene TRBV20-1; 8 bases match TRBD1. Looked up from germline, CDR1 is DFQATT and CDR2 is SNEGSKA (reference sequence). V was pared by 4 bases and J by 9 bases, with 11 bases of the junction left unmatched. The CDR3 is made up of 15 amino acids. This CDR3 reads CSAIDRGVGVSPLHF. The CDR3 DNA reads as TGCAGTGCTATTGACAGGGGAGTGGGTGTTTCACCCCTCCACTTT.

This sequence joins TRBV3-1 and TRBJ1-1; TRBD1 matches 9 bases. The CDR3 consists of 16 residues. V shed 3 bases and J 0 bases; nucleotides not matched to a gene: 5. Germline V gene data show CDR1 as LGHDT and CDR2 as YNNKEL (reference sequence). CDR3 nucleotide sequence: TGTGCCAGCAGCCAGGCTCGGACAGGGGTGAACACTGAAGCTTTCTTT. It yields the protein CASSQARTGVNTEAFF.

This rearrangement joins TRBV7-2 to TRBJ1-5; perhaps TRBD1 as D (6 bases). V gave up 4 bases and J gave up 6 bases, with 13 bases separating them. CDR3 length equals 14 residues. CDR1 is SGHTA and CDR2 is FQGNSA in the germline V gene. The CDR3 spells CASSYARGGQPQHF. The CDR3 nucleotides are TGTGCCAGCAGCTATGCGCGAGGGGGTCAGCCCCAGCATTTT.

The gene calls are TRBV4-3 and TRBJ1-6; D may be TRBD1 (5 bases). The CDR3 has 15 amino acids. Germline V gene data show CDR1 as LGHNA and CDR2 as YSLEER. V was trimmed by 1 base and J by 5 bases, leaving 9 bases between them. CDR3: CASSQVSRDNSPLHF. The CDR3 region has the DNA TGCGCCAGCAGCCAAGTCTCCAGGGATAATTCACCCCTCCACTTT.

This clonotype has at least ten counts. The CDR3 loop is CASSSRALAGFPGELFF. In DNA form, the CDR3 reads TGCGCCAGCAGCTCCCGAGCGCTAGCGGGGTTTCCCGGGGAGCTGTTTTTT. J is TRBJ2-2 and V is TRBV5-1, with 9 bases matching TRBD2. Germline values: CDR1 SGHRS, CDR2 YFSETQ. V dropped 3 bases and J dropped 6; count of bases not matched to a gene: 12. The CDR3 has 17 amino acids.

In this sample, this clonotype turned up a few times. The chain couples TRBV4-3 to TRBJ2-2, with unresolved D. Germline assignment: CDR1 LGHNA and CDR2 YSLEER. Trimming left V 1 base short and J 2 bases short, with 8 bases between. This CDR3 has 15 amino acids. This CDR3 reads CASSQALANTGELFF. Written as DNA, the CDR3 is TGCGCCAGCAGCCAAGCCCTCGCTAACACCGGGGAGCTGTTTTTT.

This clonotype was counted between two and nine times. J is TRBJ2-7 and V is TRBV6-2 or TRBV6-3; D is undetermined. Trimming stripped 0 bases from V and 11 bases from J, with 11 bases between. Germline V gene lookup returns CDR1 MNHEY and CDR2 SVGEGT. This CDR3 has 12 amino acids. CDR3 DNA: TGTGCCAGCAGTTACTCGGAAGGCCGGGAGTACTTC. Its protein is CASSYSEGREYF.

This clonotype occurred a few times. The chain joins TRBV19 to TRBJ1-1; 8 bases fit TRBD1. J was trimmed by 5 bases and V by 3 bases; bases with no gene match: 11. The germline gives CDR1 LNHDA, CDR2 SQIVND (reference sequence). CDR3 size: 16 residues. The CDR3 DNA is TGTGCCAGTAGTATCTTCCCCGTCGACAGGGGTACTGAAGCTTTCTTT. Translated: CASSIFPVDRGTEAFF.

The chain employs TRBV27 and TRBJ2-1; D call uncertain. This CDR3 region has 15 residues. Trimming shortened V by 1 base and J by 12 bases, and 19 bases separated the two germline ends. Germline V CDR1 and CDR2: MNHEY, SMNVEV (reference sequence). CDR3 nucleotides: TGTGCCAGCAGTTTATTTGGTATTAGGCACGATGGGCAGTTCTTC. Translation: CASSLFGIRHDGQFF.

This clonotype was counted a few times. The V call is TRBV20-1, the J call TRBJ1-2; possibly TRBD1 for D (6 bases). From germline, CDR1 is DFQATT and CDR2 SNEGSKA (reference sequence). CDR3 length equals 12 residues. The germline V and J ends were trimmed by 1 base and 5 bases, with 8 bases remaining between them. In DNA, the CDR3 is TGCAGTGCTAGAGGGAGGGGGTATGGCTACACCTTC. Translated, it gives CSARGRGYGYTF.

This clonotype was picked up many times. J is TRBJ1-5 and V is TRBV20-1; 8 positions match TRBD1. This CDR3 spans 18 amino acids. Germline CDR1 DFQATT, CDR2 SNEGSKA (reference sequence). The ends lost 1 base at V and 0 bases at J; junction bases unmatched: 11. CDR3 sequence reads: CSARVSGRGRGSNQPQHF. As DNA, the CDR3 is TGCAGTGCTAGAGTGAGCGGCAGGGGGCGAGGTAGCAATCAGCCCCAGCATTTT.

This clonotype was observed a few times. The chain couples TRBV20-1 to TRBJ2-3; a possible D gene is TRBD1 (6 bases). The CDR3 runs to 17 residues. Germline-derived CDR1 and CDR2 are DFQATT and SNEGSKA (reference sequence). Trimming shortened V by 2 bases and J by 0 bases, and 18 bases separated the two germline ends. As DNA, the CDR3 is TGCAGTGCTAGACACATACGGGACACCCCGAGCACAGATACGCAGTATTTT. Its translation is CSARHIRDTPSTDTQYF.

This clonotype appeared a few times. This chain connects TRBV10-3 to TRBJ2-3; TRBD1 is a possible D gene (6 bases). V was trimmed by 6 bases and J by 2 bases, leaving 12 bases between them. CDR3 length: 14 amino acids. Germline CDR1 reads ENHRY; CDR2 reads SYGVKD. The CDR3 DNA reads as TGTGCCATCAGCGCGACAGGTCCCACAGATACGCAGTATTTT. Translating it yields CAISATGPTDTQYF.

This clonotype was detected ten times or more. In DNA form, the CDR3 reads TGCAGCGCCCCTGGACCCTCTGCTAACTATGGCTACACCTTC. It codes for CSAPGPSANYGYTF. The V gene is TRBV29-1, the J gene TRBJ1-2; no clear D. The germline gives CDR1 SQVTM, CDR2 ANQGSEA. The CDR3 totals 14 residues. Trimming took 7 bases from V and 0 from J, leaving 15 bases between them.

In this sample, this clonotype turned up a few times. The chain couples TRBV7-9 to TRBJ2-7; the match to TRBD2 covers 13 bases. Germline CDR1 reads SEHNR; CDR2 reads FQNEAQ (reference sequence). The CDR3 sequence is 15 residues long. V dropped 7 bases and J dropped 5; count of bases not matched to a gene: 8. The CDR3 protein is CASTSGTSGVHEQYF. CDR3 in DNA: TGTGCCAGCACCTCCGGGACTAGCGGGGTTCACGAGCAGTACTTC.